One and the same sample provided the 29 T cell receptor beta chains below, sequenced in a study of cytomegalovirus exposure and HLA in healthy donors. Sequenced by immunoSEQ multiplex PCR; TCRdb stores in-frame clones only, minus some. This table has about 250,000 clones, over 75% appearing once. The sample was PBMCs. All receptors come from a man aged 18 to 29 in good health and CMV-seropositive.

The genes are TRBV27 and TRBJ1-1; D is possibly TRBD1 (5 bases). Germline CDR1 is MNHEY and CDR2 is SMNVEV (reference sequence). The CDR3 length is 14 residues. V lost 3 bases to trimming and J lost 3 bases, with 11 bases between them. The CDR3 coding sequence is TGTGCCAGCAGTTTGGGGGGGTCGGACACTGAAGCTTTCTTT. Amino acids: CASSLGGSDTEAFF.

The chain recombines TRBV5-6 with TRBJ2-5, with D unresolved. Germline V lookup: CDR1 SGHDT, CDR2 YYEEEE. CDR3 length: 15 residues. V was trimmed by 1 base and J by 5 bases, leaving 15 bases between them. For the CDR3, the DNA is TGTGCCAGCAGCTTGTTTGCAGCCGACGGGGAGACCCAGTACTTC. Translation: CASSLFAADGETQYF.

The CDR3 region is CASSRHSGTEGYEQYF. DNA for the CDR3: TGCGCCAGCAGCCGGCACTCCGGGACCGAGGGGTACGAGCAGTACTTC. V usage is TRBV4-1 and J usage is TRBJ2-7; either TRBD1 or TRBD2 may fit D (5 bases each). V lost 4 bases and J 4 bases, leaving 20 bases between the germline ends. The CDR3 consists of 16 residues. Germline V gene data show CDR1 as MGHRA and CDR2 as YSYEKL.

The CDR3 protein is CASSQAEGIQETQYF. CDR3 DNA: TGCGCCAGCAGCCAGGCGGAAGGGATCCAAGAGACCCAGTACTTC. This chain connects TRBV5-1 to TRBJ2-5; D remains ambiguous. The CDR3 covers 15 residues. Germline values: CDR1 SGHRS, CDR2 YFSETQ. Trimming shortened V by 4 bases and J by 1 base, and 14 bases separated the two germline ends.

The chain couples TRBV5-1 to TRBJ1-2; D uncertain. The germline V and J ends were trimmed by 2 bases and 5 bases, with 7 bases remaining between them. The CDR3 covers 12 residues. The V gene's germline CDR1 is SGHRS and CDR2 YFSETQ. In DNA, the CDR3 is TGCGCCAGCAGCTTTTCTTATTATGGCTACACCTTC. Its translation is CASSFSYYGYTF.

The chain links TRBV30 to TRBJ2-2; 9 bases fit TRBD2. The CDR3 is made up of 15 amino acids. CDR1 and CDR2 from the germline V gene are GTSNPN and SVGIG (reference sequence). V shed 3 bases and J 6 bases; nucleotides not matched to a gene: 8. The CDR3 loop is CAWRRLAAVSGELFF. The CDR3, as DNA: TGTGCCTGGAGACGACTAGCGGCTGTCTCCGGGGAGCTGTTTTTT.

The gene calls are TRBV7-2 and TRBJ1-2, with 8 bases fitting TRBD1. J lost 7 bases, V lost 5 bases, and 18 bases had no gene match. CDR3 length equals 17 residues. CDR1 SGHTA and CDR2 FQGNSA come from the germline V gene. CDR3 region: CASSPAGGAKYAGGYTF. CDR3 nucleotides: TGTGCCAGCAGCCCCGCAGGGGGCGCAAAGTATGCGGGTGGCTACACCTTC.

This chain uses TRBV6-5 with TRBJ1-4; D remains unclear. This CDR3 comprises 14 residues. Germline CDR1 MNHEY, CDR2 SVGAGI. The V and J ends lost 2 bases and 7 bases respectively, with 11 bases between them. The CDR3: CASSYTLLGEKLFF. The CDR3 nucleotides are TGTGCCAGCAGTTACACCTTACTGGGTGAAAAACTGTTTTTT.

Only a few counts were recorded for this clone. V and J are TRBV6-9 and TRBJ1-5, with a weak D call TRBD1 (5 bases). This CDR3 region has 13 residues. V was shortened by 4 bases and J by 5 bases, with 9 bases between the two germline ends. Germline V CDR1 and CDR2: MNHGY, SVAAGI. The CDR3 sequence is CASSSGADQPQHF. CDR3 coding DNA: TGTGCCAGCAGTTCTGGGGCGGATCAGCCCCAGCATTTT.

The J gene is TRBJ1-5, the V gene TRBV27; the match to TRBD1 covers 8 bases. The CDR3 length is 14 residues. V shed 6 bases and J 3 bases; nucleotides not matched to a gene: 4. Looked up from germline, CDR1 is MNHEY and CDR2 is SMNVEV (reference sequence). The CDR3 DNA reads TGTGCCAGCAGGATGACAGGGGTCAATCAGCCCCAGCATTTT. As protein: CASRMTGVNQPQHF.

V usage is TRBV7-8 and J usage is TRBJ2-7, with D maybe TRBD1 (6 bases). The CDR3 has 15 residues. Trimming took 2 bases from V and 3 from J, leaving 14 bases between them. CDR1 and CDR2 from the germline V gene are SGHVS and FQNEAQ. The CDR3 coding sequence is TGTGCCAGCAGCTTAAGTCGACAGGACTTCTACGAGCAGTACTTC. Amino acid sequence: CASSLSRQDFYEQYF.

V usage is TRBV18 and J usage is TRBJ2-7, with TRBD2 matching 10 bases. The trim removed 3 bases at V and 2 bases at J, leaving 13 bases unmatched. The CDR3 spans 18 residues. From germline, CDR1 is KGHSH and CDR2 LQKENI. The CDR3 coding sequence is TGTGCCAGCTCACCTCCCCGAGGGAAGCGGGAGGGCGCCTACGAGCAGTACTTC. It encodes CASSPPRGKREGAYEQYF.

This chain uses TRBV5-4 with TRBJ2-1; D gene uncertain. The CDR3 covers 13 residues. Trimming took off 5 bases at V and 7 bases at J, with 13 bases between the two ends. Germline V lookup: CDR1 SGHNT, CDR2 YYREEE (reference sequence). The CDR3 coding sequence is TGTGCCAGCAGTACCCCGGCTAGGAATGAGCAGTTCTTC. Translation gives CASSTPARNEQFF.

The rearrangement links TRBV5-1 to TRBJ2-3; D gene uncertain. Germline V lookup: CDR1 SGHRS, CDR2 YFSETQ. The V and J ends lost 1 base and 0 bases respectively, with 6 bases between them. The CDR3 loop spans 14 amino acids. The CDR3 protein is CASSLQSSTDTQYF. The CDR3 DNA reads TGCGCCAGCAGCTTGCAGTCTAGCACAGATACGCAGTATTTT.

Details on this clone: Distinct nucleotide sequences in the sample also encode this CDR3. The chain links TRBV27 to TRBJ1-2; D is possibly TRBD1 (5 bases). The germline gives CDR1 MNHEY, CDR2 SMNVEV (reference sequence). This CDR3 has 14 amino acids. With 2 bases removed from V and 2 bases from J, the gap between germline ends came to 9 bases. The CDR3 nucleotides read TGTGCCAGCAGTTTACAGGGTACAAACTATGGCTACACCTTC. It codes for CASSLQGTNYGYTF.

The CDR3 reads CASSESLATYNEQFF. Written as DNA, the CDR3 is TGTGCCAGCAGTGAAAGTCTAGCGACCTACAATGAGCAGTTCTTC. V gene TRBV2 combines with J gene TRBJ2-1; weak D call: TRBD2 (6 bases). Between the trimmed V and J ends, which lost 2 bases and 2 bases, there was a span of 10 bases. The CDR3 totals 15 residues. Germline assignment: CDR1 SNHLY and CDR2 FYNNEI. Looking up the rest from reference TRBV2 and TRBJ2-1 gives the full variable domain: EPEVTQTPSHQVTQMGQEVILRCVPISNHLYFYWYRQILGQKVEFLVSFYNNEISEKSEIFDDQFSVERPDGSNFTLKIRSTKLEDSAMYFCASSESLATYNEQFFGPGTRLTVL.

This clone was observed a handful of times. The V call is TRBV7-8, the J call TRBJ2-1; 12 bases are shared with TRBD2. The length of the CDR3 is 13 residues. V shed 0 bases and J 15 bases; nucleotides not matched to a gene: 3. The germline V gene has CDR1 SGHVS and CDR2 FQNEAQ. DNA of the CDR3: TGTGCCAGCAGCTTAGCACCGGGACTAGCGGGGTTCTTC. It specifies CASSLAPGLAGFF. Filled out from reference TRBV7-8 and TRBJ2-1, the complete variable domain reads GAGVSQSPRYKVAKRGQDVALRCDPISGHVSLFWYQQALGQGPEFLTYFQNEAQLDKSGLPSDRFFAERPEGSVSTLKIQRTQQEDSAVYLCASSLAPGLAGFFGPGTRLTVL.

The CDR3: CASSLWDGNYGYTF. The CDR3 DNA follows: TGTGCCAGCAGTTTATGGGACGGTAACTATGGCTACACCTTC. The rearrangement uses TRBV28 and TRBJ1-2; D ambiguous. Trimming stripped 0 bases from V and 1 base from J, with 6 bases between. The V gene's germline CDR1 is MDHEN and CDR2 SYDVKM. This CDR3 comprises 14 residues.

The rearrangement links TRBV2 to TRBJ2-7; D is unresolved. This CDR3 has 15 amino acids. Germline lookup yields CDR1 SNHLY and CDR2 FYNNEI. With 7 bases removed from V and 0 bases from J, the gap between germline ends came to 16 bases. CDR3 sequence reads: CASNPLGRSSYEQYF. CDR3 nucleotides: TGTGCCAGCAATCCCTTGGGTAGGAGCTCCTACGAGCAGTACTTC.

The CDR3 sequence is CASSTGAGNQPQHF. The CDR3 DNA sequence: TGTGCCAGCAGTACAGGGGCGGGCAATCAGCCCCAGCATTTT. V usage is TRBV6-6 and J usage is TRBJ1-5, with 7 positions matching TRBD1. Per germline, CDR1 MNHNY and CDR2 SVGAGI (reference sequence). The J segment lost 2 bases and the V segment lost 5 bases, leaving 3 bases of the junction unmatched. The CDR3 extends over 14 amino acids.

The V gene is TRBV2, the J gene TRBJ2-7; D gene unclear. Germline values: CDR1 SNHLY, CDR2 FYNNEI. The CDR3 sequence is 13 residues long. Deletions cut 1 base from V and 6 bases from J, with 10 bases between. CDR3 nucleotide sequence: TGTGCCAGCAGTGAAGGGTTGGCTATCGAGCAGTACTTC. It encodes CASSEGLAIEQYF.

The V and J genes are TRBV5-6 and TRBJ2-5; D is possibly TRBD2 (5 bases). Trimming shortened V by 0 bases and J by 4 bases, and 19 bases separated the two germline ends. The germline V gene has CDR1 SGHDT and CDR2 YYEEEE. This CDR3 has 17 amino acids. DNA for the CDR3: TGTGCCAGCAGCTTGGTGCCGGGGTTGGTCGGTGGAGAGACCCAGTACTTC. Protein sequence: CASSLVPGLVGGETQYF.

This chain joins TRBV25-1 and TRBJ2-5, with TRBD1 matching 10 bases. The V and J ends lost 6 bases and 5 bases, in that order; junction bases with no gene match: 3. The CDR3 runs 13 residues. Looked up from germline, CDR1 is MGHDK and CDR2 is SYGVNS. DNA for the CDR3: TGTGCCAGCAGCCGACAGGGGGCGGAGACCCAGTACTTC. Protein sequence: CASSRQGAETQYF.

The genes are TRBV30 and TRBJ2-7; D is unresolved. The CDR3 contains 11 residues. Germline V gene data show CDR1 as GTSNPN and CDR2 as SVGIG (reference sequence). Trimming left V 0 bases short and J 6 bases short, with 6 bases between. The CDR3 DNA sequence: TGTGCCTGGAGTGTCGGTAGCGAGCAGTACTTC. It encodes CAWSVGSEQYF.

This chain links TRBV4-3 with TRBJ2-3; tentative D call: TRBD2 (5 bases). The CDR3 consists of 16 residues. Germline V gene lookup returns CDR1 LGHNA and CDR2 YSLEER. V was trimmed by 4 bases and J by 3 bases, leaving 17 bases between them. CDR3 in DNA: TGCGCCAGCAGCCTTTATACTAGAGGAGCAACAGATACGCAGTATTTT. This codes for CASSLYTRGATDTQYF.

The chain has TRBV19 and TRBJ2-5, with 7 positions matching TRBD2. The CDR3 spans 14 residues. Germline V gene data show CDR1 as LNHDA and CDR2 as SQIVND (reference sequence). V lost 4 bases, J lost 3 bases, and 5 bases stayed unmatched. CDR3 sequence reads: CASSTWGGEETQYF. In nucleotides, the CDR3 is TGTGCCAGTAGTACTTGGGGGGGTGAAGAGACCCAGTACTTC.

This clone came up many times. This sequence joins TRBV6-4 and TRBJ2-4, with TRBD2 matching over 7 bases. The CDR3 is 14 amino acids. The V gene's germline CDR1 is MRHNA and CDR2 SNTAGT. V was pared by 5 bases and J by 7 bases, with 8 bases of the junction left unmatched. The DNA for the CDR3 is TGTGCCAGCAGTTTAGGACTAGAGTCTAACATTCAGTACTTC. Protein: CASSLGLESNIQYF.

The chain has TRBV6-4 and TRBJ1-1; 7 bases fit TRBD1. After removal of 0 bases from V and 5 bases from J, the junction contained 3 bases not matched to a gene. This CDR3 has 14 amino acids. Germline lookup yields CDR1 MRHNA and CDR2 SNTAGT. The CDR3, as DNA: TGTGCCAGCAGTGACTCTTACAGGGGAACTGAAGCTTTCTTT. This codes for CASSDSYRGTEAFF.

This clone was counted between two and nine times. The chain joins TRBV29-1 to TRBJ1-5, with TRBD1 matching 9 bases. Germline lookup yields CDR1 SQVTM and CDR2 ANQGSEA. CDR3 length: 15 residues. Trimming cost V 4 bases and J 4 bases; bases outside gene matches: 8. CDR3: CSVAMTTGGNQPQHF. CDR3 in DNA: TGCAGCGTTGCGATGACGACAGGGGGAAATCAGCCCCAGCATTTT.